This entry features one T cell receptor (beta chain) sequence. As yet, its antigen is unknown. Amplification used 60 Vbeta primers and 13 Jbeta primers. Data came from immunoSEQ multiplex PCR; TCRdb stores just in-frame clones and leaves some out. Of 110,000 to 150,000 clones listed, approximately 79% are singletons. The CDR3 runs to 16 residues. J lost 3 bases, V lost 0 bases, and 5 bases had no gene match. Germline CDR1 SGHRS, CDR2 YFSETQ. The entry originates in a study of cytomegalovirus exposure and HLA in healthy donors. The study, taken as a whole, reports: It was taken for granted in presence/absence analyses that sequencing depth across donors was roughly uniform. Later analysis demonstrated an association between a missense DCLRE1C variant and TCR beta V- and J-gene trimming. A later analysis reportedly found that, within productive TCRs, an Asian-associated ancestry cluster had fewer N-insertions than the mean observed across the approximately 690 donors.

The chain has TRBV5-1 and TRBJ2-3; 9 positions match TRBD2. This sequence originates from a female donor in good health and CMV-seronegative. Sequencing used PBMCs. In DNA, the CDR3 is TGCGCCAGCAGCTTGGTTAGCGGGAGTGCGACAGATACGCAGTATTTT. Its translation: CASSLVSGSATDTQYF.